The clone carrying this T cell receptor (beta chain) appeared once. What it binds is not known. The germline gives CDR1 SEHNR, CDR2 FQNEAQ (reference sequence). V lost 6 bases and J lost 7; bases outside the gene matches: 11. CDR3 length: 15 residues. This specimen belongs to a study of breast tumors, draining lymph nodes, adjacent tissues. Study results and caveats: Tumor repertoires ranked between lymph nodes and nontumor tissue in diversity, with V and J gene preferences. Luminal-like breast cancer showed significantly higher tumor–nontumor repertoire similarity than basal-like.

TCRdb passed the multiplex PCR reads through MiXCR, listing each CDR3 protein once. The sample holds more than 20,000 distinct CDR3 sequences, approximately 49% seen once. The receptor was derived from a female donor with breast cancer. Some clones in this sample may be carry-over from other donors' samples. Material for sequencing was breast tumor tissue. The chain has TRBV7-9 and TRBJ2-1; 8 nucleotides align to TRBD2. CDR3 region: CASRSEAGGPNEQFF. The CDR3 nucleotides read TGTGCCAGCAGGTCGGAGGCGGGAGGACCAAATGAGCAGTTCTTC.